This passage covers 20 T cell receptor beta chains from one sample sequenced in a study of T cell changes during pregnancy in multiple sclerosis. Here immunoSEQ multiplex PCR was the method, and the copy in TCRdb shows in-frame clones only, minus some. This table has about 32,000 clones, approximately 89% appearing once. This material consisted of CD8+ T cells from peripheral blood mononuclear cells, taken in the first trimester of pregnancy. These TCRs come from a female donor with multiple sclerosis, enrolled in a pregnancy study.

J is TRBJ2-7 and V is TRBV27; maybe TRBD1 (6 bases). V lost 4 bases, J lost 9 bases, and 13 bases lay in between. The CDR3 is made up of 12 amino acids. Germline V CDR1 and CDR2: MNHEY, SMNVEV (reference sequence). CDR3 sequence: CASSSTGCGQYF. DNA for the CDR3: TGTGCCAGCAGTTCTACAGGGTGTGGGCAGTACTTC.

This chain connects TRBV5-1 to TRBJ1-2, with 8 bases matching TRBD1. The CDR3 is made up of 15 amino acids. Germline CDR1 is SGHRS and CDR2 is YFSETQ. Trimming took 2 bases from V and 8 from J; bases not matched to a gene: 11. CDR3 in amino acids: CASSFGQGGGDGYTF. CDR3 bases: TGCGCCAGCAGCTTCGGACAGGGAGGAGGAGACGGCTACACCTTC.

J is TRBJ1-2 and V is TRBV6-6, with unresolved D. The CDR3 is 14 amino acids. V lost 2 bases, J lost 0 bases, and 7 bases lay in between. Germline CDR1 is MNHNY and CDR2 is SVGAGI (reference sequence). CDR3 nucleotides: TGTGCCAGCAGTTACATTTCCACTAACTATGGCTACACCTTC. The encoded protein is CASSYISTNYGYTF.

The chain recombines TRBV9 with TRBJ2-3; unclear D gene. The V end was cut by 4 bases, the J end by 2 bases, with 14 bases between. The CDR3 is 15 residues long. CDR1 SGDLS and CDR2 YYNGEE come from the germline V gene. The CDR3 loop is CASSPQSTITDTQYF. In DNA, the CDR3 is TGTGCCAGCAGCCCACAGAGTACCATCACAGATACGCAGTATTTT.

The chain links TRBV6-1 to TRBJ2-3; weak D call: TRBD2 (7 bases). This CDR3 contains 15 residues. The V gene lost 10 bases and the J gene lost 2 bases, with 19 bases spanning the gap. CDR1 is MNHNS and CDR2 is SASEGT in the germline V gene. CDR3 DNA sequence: TGTGCCATCCGTTCGGGAGCGGGACACACAGATACGCAGTATTTT. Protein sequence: CAIRSGAGHTDTQYF.

Written as DNA, the CDR3 is TGTGCCAGCAGCGAGGTGCGGGGTAGCACAGATACGCAGTATTTT. It yields the protein CASSEVRGSTDTQYF. The J gene is TRBJ2-3, the V gene TRBV6-4, with a weak D call TRBD2 (6 bases). With 6 bases removed from V and 0 bases from J, the gap between germline ends came to 13 bases. The CDR3 contains 15 residues. Germline values: CDR1 MRHNA, CDR2 SNTAGT.

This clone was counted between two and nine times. The CDR3: CASSYVRQEETQYF. CDR3 bases: TGTGCCAGCAGTTACGTACGGCAGGAAGAGACCCAGTACTTC. The rearrangement uses TRBV6-5 and TRBJ2-5; D unclear. The CDR3 length is 14 residues. Trimming removed 2 bases at V and 3 bases at J, with 10 bases between. Per the germline V gene, CDR1 is MNHEY and CDR2 is SVGAGI.

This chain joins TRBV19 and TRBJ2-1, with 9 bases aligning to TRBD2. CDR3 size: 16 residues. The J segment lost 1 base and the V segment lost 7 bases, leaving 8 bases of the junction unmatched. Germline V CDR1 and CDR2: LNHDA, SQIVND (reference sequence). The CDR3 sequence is CASTRVAGVSYNEQFF. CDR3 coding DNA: TGTGCCAGTACCCGGGTAGCGGGAGTGTCCTACAATGAGCAGTTCTTC.

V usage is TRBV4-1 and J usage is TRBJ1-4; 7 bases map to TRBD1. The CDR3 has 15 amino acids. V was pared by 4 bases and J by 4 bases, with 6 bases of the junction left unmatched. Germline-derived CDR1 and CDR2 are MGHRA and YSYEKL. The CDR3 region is CASSPLTGINEKLFF. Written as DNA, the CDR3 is TGCGCCAGCAGCCCACTGACAGGGATTAATGAAAAACTGTTTTTT.

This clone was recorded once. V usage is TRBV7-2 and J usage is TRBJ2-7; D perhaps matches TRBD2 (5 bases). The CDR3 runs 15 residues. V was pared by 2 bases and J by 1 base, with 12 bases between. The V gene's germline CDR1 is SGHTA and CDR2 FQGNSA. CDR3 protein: CASSLTSGLSYEQYF. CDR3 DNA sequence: TGTGCCAGCAGCTTAACCAGCGGATTATCCTACGAGCAGTACTTC. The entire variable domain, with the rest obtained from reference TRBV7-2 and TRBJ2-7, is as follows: GAGVSQSPSNKVTEKGKDVELRCDPISGHTALYWYRQSLGQGLEFLIYFQGNSAPDKSGLPSDRFSAERTGGSVSTLTIQRTQQEDSAVYLCASSLTSGLSYEQYFGPGTRLTVT.

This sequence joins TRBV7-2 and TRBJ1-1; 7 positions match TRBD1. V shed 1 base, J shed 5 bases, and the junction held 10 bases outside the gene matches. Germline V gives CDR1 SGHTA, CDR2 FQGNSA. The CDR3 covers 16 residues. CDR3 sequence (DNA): TGTGCCAGCAGCTTAGTCGAGACAGGGAGAGGGACTGAAGCTTTCTTT. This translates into CASSLVETGRGTEAFF.

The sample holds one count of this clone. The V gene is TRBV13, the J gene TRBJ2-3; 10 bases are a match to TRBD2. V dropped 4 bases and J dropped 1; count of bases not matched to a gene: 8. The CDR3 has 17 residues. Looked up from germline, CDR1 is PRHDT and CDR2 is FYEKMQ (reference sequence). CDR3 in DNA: TGTGCCAGCAGCTCGAGACTAGCGGGTGGGGGCACAGATACGCAGTATTTT. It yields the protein CASSSRLAGGGTDTQYF.

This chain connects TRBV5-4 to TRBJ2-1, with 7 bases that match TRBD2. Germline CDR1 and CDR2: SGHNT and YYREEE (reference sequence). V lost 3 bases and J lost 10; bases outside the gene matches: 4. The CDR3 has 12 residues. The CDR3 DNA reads TGTGCCAGCAGCTGGATTAGCGGGGAGCAGTTCTTC. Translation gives CASSWISGEQFF.

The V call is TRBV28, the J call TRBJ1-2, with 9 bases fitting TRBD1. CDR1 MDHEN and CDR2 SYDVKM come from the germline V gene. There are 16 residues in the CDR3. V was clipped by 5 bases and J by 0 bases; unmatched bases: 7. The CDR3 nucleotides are TGTGCCAGCAGTAACGTCGGGACAGGGTCTAACTATGGCTACACCTTC. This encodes CASSNVGTGSNYGYTF.

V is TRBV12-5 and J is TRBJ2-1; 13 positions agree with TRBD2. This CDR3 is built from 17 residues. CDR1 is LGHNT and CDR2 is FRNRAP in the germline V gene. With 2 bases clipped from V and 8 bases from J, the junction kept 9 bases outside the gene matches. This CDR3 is CASGLLPGLAGLYEQFF. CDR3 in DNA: TGTGCTAGTGGTTTGCTCCCGGGACTAGCGGGATTGTATGAGCAGTTCTTC.

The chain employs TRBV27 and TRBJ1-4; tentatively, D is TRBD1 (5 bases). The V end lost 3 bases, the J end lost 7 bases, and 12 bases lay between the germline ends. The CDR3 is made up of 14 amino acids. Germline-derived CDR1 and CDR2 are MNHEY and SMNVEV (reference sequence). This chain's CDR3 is CASSFGTRSEKLFF. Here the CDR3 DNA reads TGTGCCAGCAGTTTCGGGACTCGAAGTGAAAAACTGTTTTTT.

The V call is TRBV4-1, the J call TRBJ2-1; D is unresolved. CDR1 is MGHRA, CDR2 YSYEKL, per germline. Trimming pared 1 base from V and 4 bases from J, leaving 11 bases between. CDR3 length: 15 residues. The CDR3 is CASSQVTIPYNEQFF. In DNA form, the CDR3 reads TGCGCCAGCAGCCAAGTCACTATTCCATACAATGAGCAGTTCTTC.

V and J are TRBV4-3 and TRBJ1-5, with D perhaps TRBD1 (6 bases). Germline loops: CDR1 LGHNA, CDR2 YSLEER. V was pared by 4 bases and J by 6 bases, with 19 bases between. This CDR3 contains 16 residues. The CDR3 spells CASSPAKTGLSQPQHF. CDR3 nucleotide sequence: TGCGCCAGCAGCCCAGCAAAAACAGGGTTGAGTCAGCCCCAGCATTTT.

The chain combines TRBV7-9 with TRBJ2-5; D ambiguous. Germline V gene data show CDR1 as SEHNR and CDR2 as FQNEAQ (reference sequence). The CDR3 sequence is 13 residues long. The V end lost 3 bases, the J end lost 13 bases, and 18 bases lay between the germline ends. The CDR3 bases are TGTGCCAGCAGCTTCTTTCCATCCAAGCCACTGTACTTC. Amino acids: CASSFFPSKPLYF.

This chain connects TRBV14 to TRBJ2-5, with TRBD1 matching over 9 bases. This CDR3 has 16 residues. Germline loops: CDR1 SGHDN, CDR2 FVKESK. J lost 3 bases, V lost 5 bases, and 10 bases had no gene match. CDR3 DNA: TGTGCCAGCAGCTCATATGGGACAGGGAGGGAAGAGACCCAGTACTTC. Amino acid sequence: CASSSYGTGREETQYF.